This T cell receptor beta chain was observed in a study of T cells in Graves' hyperthyroidism and ophthalmopathy (dated by TCRdb to between 2019 and 2020). Background on the whole study: A discovery cohort of approximately 97 patients, about 40 with Graves' ophthalmopathy and roughly 59 with stable Graves' hyperthyroidism, was used to find distinguishing TCR V-J signatures. An independent validation cohort of around 19 hyperthyroidism patients and approximately 17 patients who later progressed to ophthalmopathy tested prospective prediction of ophthalmopathy. For training and testing, the 95 to 100 patients in the discovery cohort were randomly divided in a 7:3 ratio. Thyroid tissue and blood T-cell repertoires from six Graves' hyperthyroidism patients were also compared in the study. Once sampling was done, hyperthyroidism patients were given methimazole at a starting dose of 30 mg daily, whereas ophthalmopathy patients were given high-dose intravenous methylprednisolone. TCR Vbeta CDR3 sequencing of 135 peripheral blood samples (over 40 ophthalmopathy, roughly 72 hyperthyroidism and some 17 progressor patients) is reported in the paper. Study-level results and caveats: In cross-validation, a model built on a 13 V-J signature told ophthalmopathy apart from stable hyperthyroidism with 85% to 90% sensitivity and roughly 82% specificity, and in testing the same model reached 80%/75%. During validation, the model predicted progression to ophthalmopathy a median of roughly six months ahead of onset, with approximately 71% sensitivity and roughly 75% specificity. Most expanded thyroid clonotypes (frequency above 0.001) were also found in blood, which suggests that blood repertoires may mirror thyroid immune responses. Sample size was not statistically predetermined, and blinding of investigators to group allocation was not performed.

Any patient with an uncontrolled infection, another autoimmune disease, pregnancy or lactation was excluded. Diagnoses relied on clinical symptoms, serum thyroxine and TRAb, thyroid ultrasound and orbital computed tomography. Total RNA was extracted with Trizol reagent, and quality was checked on an Agilent 2100 Bioanalyzer. The TCR beta CDR3 regions were amplified from RNA transcripts. The TCR CDR3 was subjected to a first round of RT-PCR using the HTBI primer set and the Qiagen OneStep RT-PCR kit. Libraries were constructed in a second round of multiplex PCR, after which size selection and purification were carried out. Paired-end sequencing of the libraries was performed with 100 bp reads on an Illumina HiSeq2000. The authors' analysis ran thus. SOAPnuke was used to process the raw data, removing reads that contained adapters or uncalled bases, had a mean Phred below 15, or lacked an exact match to the constant primer or identifier. High-quality paired reads were merged with COPE v1.2.5, and unique nucleotide sequences were defined as clonotypes. MiTCR v1.1 was used to align the clonotypes against IMGT TRBV, TRBD and TRBJ reference segments. The analysis was restricted to V-J combinations with a frequency above 0.0001, which together covered roughly 99% of the repertoires. The TCS score was defined as the ratio of F50 (clonal expansion) to E x V (chaos), calculated using BLOSUM62-based TCRdist between CDR3 peptides within each V-J. Welch's t-statistics and random forest reduced roughly 530 V-J features to 10 to 15, which were used in a naive Bayes classifier (R e1071). The Morisita-Horn index was used to measure how similar the thyroid and blood repertoires were. TCRdb reprocessing: public reads trimmed at Q25 with fastp, clones called with MiXCR, in-frame beta chains kept. Rows are combined by CDR3 protein, so each entry shows the most common genes and DNA. These V and J calls originate from TCRdb's pipeline instead of the authors' own analysis. The sample includes approximately 640,000 distinct CDR3 sequences, with 45% observed a single time. Clones ranked in the top ten supply less than 8.5% of the sample.

Notes on this clonotype: This receptor's antigen is unknown. The sample holds no much larger clone one base away, and base qualities are not on file.

The sequenced sample consisted of peripheral blood or thyroid tissue (not recorded which). The TCR sequence derives from an adult man with Graves' disease, either hyperthyroidism or ophthalmopathy (not recorded which).

The CDR3 loop reads CSAMDSQETQYF. The DNA is TGCAGTGCTATGGACAGCCAAGAGACCCAGTACTTC. The rearranged segments are TRBV20-1 and TRBJ2-5; a tentative D match to TRBD1 spans 6 bases. The CDR3 goes from the cysteine to the phenylalanine over 12 residues. Of the read, only the CDR3 DNA is kept; its 36 bases are in frame from base 1. The germline V gene (reference sequence) provides CDR1 DFQATT and CDR2 SNEGSKA. V loses 4 bases of germline sequence and J loses 1 base, and the interval between the two ends is 7 bases.